The 16 T cell receptor beta chains below were found in one sample sequenced in a study of CD8 T cells in ankylosing spondylitis (TCRdb year 2017). Libraries were built with 5' RACE. The instrument given in TCRdb is Illumina HiSeq 2500. The public reads were quality trimmed at Q25 with fastp and then assembled into clones with MiXCR by TCRdb, keeping productive beta chains. Records with the same CDR3 protein are collapsed into one entry carrying the most frequent genes and DNA. The sample includes fewer than 350,000 distinct CDR3 sequences, with approximately 10% observed a single time. 9.1% of the sample comes from the top ten. The sample was blood, either unsorted or a sorted T cell fraction (not recorded which). Receptor source: a female donor with ankylosing spondylitis or in good health (not recorded which).

This chain links TRBV27 with TRBJ2-7, with TRBD1 as a possible D gene (6 bases). This CDR3 contains 15 residues. Trimming removed 3 bases from V and 3 bases from J, with 15 bases in between. From germline, CDR1 is MNHEY and CDR2 SMNVEV (reference sequence). The DNA of the CDR3 is TGTGCCAGCAGTTTGGGGCAGGGGACCCTCTACGAGCAGTACTTC. Translating gives CASSLGQGTLYEQYF.

This clonotype showed up many times. This sequence joins TRBV10-3 and TRBJ2-5; the match to TRBD1 covers 9 bases. From germline, CDR1 is ENHRY and CDR2 SYGVKD. Trimming took 10 bases from V and 2 from J; bases not matched to a gene: 5. The CDR3 spans 13 residues. As DNA, the CDR3 is TGTGCCAGTGGGGACAGGGCGCAAGAGACCCAGTACTTC. It translates to CASGDRAQETQYF.

This clonotype was detected ten times or more. The V gene is TRBV20-1, the J gene TRBJ2-2; 14 nucleotides match TRBD2. CDR1 and CDR2 (germline): DFQATT, SNEGSKA (reference sequence). The CDR3 spans 16 residues. The J segment lost 5 bases and the V segment lost 5 bases, leaving 7 bases of the junction unmatched. CDR3 bases: TGCAGTGCTGCACGACTAGCGGGAGGGGCGACCGGGGAGCTGTTTTTT. Translation gives CSAARLAGGATGELFF.

This clonotype was observed at least ten times. This CDR3 reads CSATGTGVSLGYTF. The CDR3 DNA reads TGCAGTGCTACCGGGACAGGGGTTAGTCTAGGCTACACCTTC. The chain couples TRBV20-1 to TRBJ1-2, with TRBD1 matching over 10 bases. V shed 4 bases, J shed 8 bases, and the junction held 10 bases outside the gene matches. The V gene's germline CDR1 is DFQATT and CDR2 SNEGSKA (reference sequence). The CDR3 length is 14 residues.

On this clonotype itself: This may be a read error: a much more frequent sequence differs by one nucleotide. The chain joins TRBV7-2 to TRBJ2-7; 9 nucleotides match TRBD2. The CDR3 has 17 residues. Germline CDR1 and CDR2: SGHTA and FQGNSA. The V and J ends lost 3 bases and 2 bases, in that order; junction bases with no gene match: 11. The CDR3 DNA is TGTGCCAGCAGCTTTTTAGCTGAGGCTAGCGGGACCTACGAGCAGTACTTC. Residues: CASSFLAEASGTYEQYF. Complete variable domain (other parts from reference TRBV7-2 and TRBJ2-7): GAGVSQSPSNKVTEKGKDVELRCDPISGHTALYWYRQSLGQGLEFLIYFQGNSAPDKSGLPSDRFSAERTGGSVSTLTIQRTQQEDSAVYLCASSFLAEASGTYEQYFGPGTRLTVT.

In its sample, this clonotype was seen many times. V gene TRBV10-3 combines with J gene TRBJ2-7, with TRBD2 as a possible D gene (5 bases). In germline, CDR1 is ENHRY, CDR2 SYGVKD. Trimming took 3 bases from V and 9 from J, leaving 21 bases between them. This CDR3 is built from 15 residues. In DNA form, the CDR3 reads TGTGCCATCAGTGACTCCACAGTCCCCATGAGCGGGCAGTACTTC. It yields the protein CAISDSTVPMSGQYF.

This clonotype was observed many times. The chain has TRBV28 and TRBJ2-1, with D tentatively TRBD2 (5 bases). The CDR3 is 12 amino acids. Germline V gene sequence: CDR1 MDHEN, CDR2 SYDVKM. The V end lost 4 bases, the J end lost 9 bases, and 10 bases lay between the germline ends. The CDR3 loop reads CASSSTRGEQFF. The CDR3 DNA reads as TGTGCCAGCAGTTCCACCCGGGGTGAGCAGTTCTTC.

This clonotype was seen only a few times. The gene calls are TRBV28 and TRBJ2-7; TRBD2 might be the D (5 bases). Deletions cut 7 bases from V and 7 bases from J, with 14 bases between. The CDR3 runs 12 residues. Germline V gene data show CDR1 as MDHEN and CDR2 as SYDVKM. CDR3: CASTIPGIEQYF. The DNA for the CDR3 is TGTGCCAGCACTATCCCGGGGATAGAGCAGTACTTC.

This sequence joins TRBV24-1 and TRBJ2-1, with 8 bases aligning to TRBD1. Per germline, CDR1 KGHDR and CDR2 SFDVKD. CDR3 length: 15 amino acids. Germline trimming cut 3 bases from V and 6 bases from J; bases unmatched to any gene: 6. CDR3 residues: CATSDPGQVFNEQFF. The CDR3 DNA is TGTGCCACCAGTGATCCGGGACAGGTATTCAATGAGCAGTTCTTC.

This clonotype was seen ten or more times. This chain uses TRBV5-1 with TRBJ2-1; perhaps TRBD2 as D (6 bases). From germline, CDR1 is SGHRS and CDR2 YFSETQ. The V end was cut by 5 bases, the J end by 4 bases, with 10 bases between. The CDR3 consists of 13 residues. Written as DNA, the CDR3 is TGCGCCAGCAGGGCTAGCGAATACAATGAGCAGTTCTTC. Translating gives CASRASEYNEQFF.

This clonotype came up a few times. The chain combines TRBV5-1 with TRBJ1-1; tentatively, D is TRBD1 (6 bases). Germline V gives CDR1 SGHRS, CDR2 YFSETQ. The V end lost 4 bases, the J end lost 8 bases, and 18 bases lay between the germline ends. The CDR3 consists of 14 residues. CDR3: CASSVDSAPGEAFF. CDR3 coding DNA: TGCGCCAGCAGCGTGGACAGTGCGCCAGGGGAAGCTTTCTTT. The variable domain in full, completed from reference TRBV5-1 and TRBJ1-1, reads KAGVTQTPRYLIKTRGQQVTLSCSPISGHRSVSWYQQTPGQGLQFLFEYFSETQRNKGNFPGRFSGRQFSNSRSEMNVSTLELGDSALYLCASSVDSAPGEAFFGQGTRLTVV.

Turning to this clonotype: This clone may be a read error of a much larger clone one base away. J is TRBJ1-2 and V is TRBV11-2; D is undetermined. From germline, CDR1 is SGHAT and CDR2 FQNNGV. This CDR3 has 12 amino acids. Deletions cut 5 bases from V and 6 bases from J, with 10 bases between. CDR3 in DNA: TGTGCCAGCAGCAAGCGTCTGGATGGCTACACCTTC. Translating it yields CASSKRLDGYTF.

The sample holds a few counts of this clonotype. The J gene is TRBJ2-6, the V gene TRBV20-1; D is unresolved. The length of the CDR3 is 12 residues. In germline, CDR1 is DFQATT, CDR2 SNEGSKA (reference sequence). Trimming took off 1 base at V and 6 bases at J, with 4 bases between the two ends. The CDR3 spells CSARAPANVLTF. The CDR3, as DNA: TGCAGTGCTAGAGCCCCGGCCAACGTCCTGACTTTC.

A single count supports this clonotype. V gene TRBV5-1 combines with J gene TRBJ2-2; weak D call: TRBD2 (6 bases). Trimming took off 3 bases at V and 0 bases at J, with 12 bases between the two ends. The germline V gene encodes CDR1 SGHRS and CDR2 YFSETQ. CDR3 length: 16 residues. The CDR3 loop is CASSWGGDANTGELFF. The DNA for the CDR3 is TGCGCCAGCAGCTGGGGCGGGGACGCGAACACCGGGGAGCTGTTTTTT.

This clonotype occurred many times. The chain carries TRBV9 and TRBJ1-2; possibly TRBD1 for D (6 bases). Germline V gene sequence: CDR1 SGDLS, CDR2 YYNGEE. V lost 4 bases and J lost 6, with 16 bases in between. CDR3 length: 14 residues. CDR3 region: CASSSRTAKDGYTF. CDR3 coding DNA: TGTGCCAGCAGCTCACGGACAGCCAAGGATGGCTACACCTTC.

This clonotype was seen only a few times. The CDR3 sequence: CASSSGLTYYTF. CDR3 nucleotide sequence: TGTGCCAGCAGTTCGGGTCTGACCTACTACACCTTC. This chain joins TRBV28 and TRBJ1-2; D remains unclear. The CDR3 is made up of 12 amino acids. The V end was cut by 4 bases, the J end by 10 bases, with 13 bases between. Germline V gene data show CDR1 as MDHEN and CDR2 as SYDVKM.